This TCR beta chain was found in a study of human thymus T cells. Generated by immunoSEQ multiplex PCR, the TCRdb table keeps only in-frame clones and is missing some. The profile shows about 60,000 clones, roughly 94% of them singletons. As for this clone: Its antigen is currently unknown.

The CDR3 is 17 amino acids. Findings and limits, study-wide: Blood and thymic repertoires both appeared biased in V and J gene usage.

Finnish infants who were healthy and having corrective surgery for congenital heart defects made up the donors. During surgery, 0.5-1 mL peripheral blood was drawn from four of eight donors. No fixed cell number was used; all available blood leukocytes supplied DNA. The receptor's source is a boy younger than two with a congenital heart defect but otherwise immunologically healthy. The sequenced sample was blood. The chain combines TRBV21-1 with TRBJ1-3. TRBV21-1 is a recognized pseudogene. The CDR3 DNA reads TGTGCCAGCAGCAAAGCGCCCTTTCTCGCACTTGGAAACACCATATATTTT. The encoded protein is CASSKAPFLALGNTIYF.